Listed below are T cell receptor beta chains from one sample, sequenced in a study of post-analysis software for immune sequencing data. In TCRdb, the PCR reads were re-called with MiXCR into one record per CDR3 protein. The table has about 400,000 distinct CDR3 sequences, roughly 30% seen once; the top ten hold about an eighth. The specimen was blood. The receptors were sampled from a girl between 5 and 17 years old with multiple sclerosis. Both conserved end residues are part of each CDR3. A D gene is named only where the DNA matches it firmly. Some rows have no size entry. The others give once, few or many, or a class for an expanded clone.

v_gene	j_gene	abundance	d_gene	CDR3nt	CDR3aa
TRBV5-1	TRBJ2-7	.	.	TGCGCCAGCAGCTGGGCCGGTCCGGACGAGCAGTACTTC	CASSWAGPDEQYF
TRBV29-1	TRBJ1-4	.	.	TGCAGCGCCAGGGGACGGGGAGCTAATGAAAAACTGTTTTTT	CSARGRGANEKLFF
TRBV6-2/TRBV6-3	TRBJ2-1	few	.	TGTGCCAGCACCCAACCGGAGGATGAGCAGTTCTTC	CASTQPEDEQFF
TRBV5-1	TRBJ2-1	many	TRBD2	TGCGCCAGCAGCTTGGCCGTCGATAGCGGGGATGAGCAGTTCTTC	CASSLAVDSGDEQFF
TRBV7-8	TRBJ1-5	.	.	TGTGCCAGCAGCTCGGGGAGACAGGGCAATCAGCCCCAGCATTTT	CASSSGRQGNQPQHF
TRBV7-3	TRBJ2-1	few	TRBD1	TGTGCCAGCAGCTCCCGACAGGGGGCGATTTATGAGCAGTTCTTC	CASSSRQGAIYEQFF
TRBV7-9	TRBJ1-2	.	TRBD1	TGTGCCAGCAGCCCCGATAGGGGGCTGAACTATGGCTACACCTTC	CASSPDRGLNYGYTF
TRBV7-3	TRBJ2-3	.	TRBD1	TGTGCCAGCAGCAGACAGGGGACAGCAGATACGCAGTATTTT	CASSRQGTADTQYF
TRBV5-1	TRBJ2-7	few	TRBD1	TGCGCCAGCAGCTTGACAGATATTAGGGGACAGGTTCGTGAGCAGTACTTC	CASSLTDIRGQVREQYF
TRBV7-2	TRBJ2-1	.	.	TGTGCCAGCAGCTTAGGGTTGAGGGGGAGCTCCTACAATGAGCAGTTCTTC	CASSLGLRGSSYNEQFF
TRBV5-1	TRBJ2-3	.	.	TGCGCCAGCAGCTTGGCCGGGTCCAGGCGTTTCACAGATACGCAGTATTTT	CASSLAGSRRFTDTQYF
TRBV7-9	TRBJ2-5	few	TRBD2	TGTGCCAGCAGCTCTCGACTAGCGGGGCCTTTCCAAGAGACCCAGTACTTC	CASSSRLAGPFQETQYF
TRBV20-1	TRBJ2-7	.	TRBD2	TGCAGTGTTTACGGGGGGAGCTCCTACGAGCAGTACTTC	CSVYGGSSYEQYF
TRBV4-1	TRBJ1-2	few	TRBD1	TGCGCCAGCAGCCAAGATTTCACAGGGGCGGACTATGGCTACACCTTC	CASSQDFTGADYGYTF
TRBV4-2	TRBJ2-1	few	.	TGTGCCAGCAGCCAAGACTATGGCAGGGGGGTTGAGCAGTTCTTC	CASSQDYGRGVEQFF
TRBV2	TRBJ2-1	few	.	TGTGCCAGCAGTGACGGGCCTTACAATGAGCAGTTCTTC	CASSDGPYNEQFF
TRBV7-8	TRBJ2-7	.	.	TGTGCCAGCATCGCGAGGGGCAGCTCCTACGAGCAGTACTTC	CASIARGSSYEQYF
TRBV5-1	TRBJ2-3	few	.	TGCGCCAGCAGCCTCGGACCTCCCCGCGGTGGAGATACGCAGTATTTT	CASSLGPPRGGDTQYF
TRBV20-1	TRBJ2-4	few	.	TGCAGTGCTTTGACAGCCACCGAAAACATTCAGTACTTC	CSALTATENIQYF
TRBV7-2	TRBJ2-1	.	.	TGTGCCAGCAACCCAGGGGCCATAGTGGGGGGGATCGGGCAGTTCTTC	CASNPGAIVGGIGQFF
TRBV29-1	TRBJ2-5	.	.	TGCAGCGTGTCTCGAGGGGGGCGGGAGACCCAGTACTTC	CSVSRGGRETQYF
TRBV6-5	TRBJ2-7	.	TRBD2	TGTGCCAGCAGTTACGCCGGGACTAGCGGGGCTCCCGAATCTTACTACGAGCAGTACTTC	CASSYAGTSGAPESYYEQYF
TRBV7-9	TRBJ2-7	.	.	TGTGCCAGCAGCTCCCGGGGTAAGGCCTACGAGCAGTACTTC	CASSSRGKAYEQYF
TRBV28	TRBJ1-6	.	.	TGTGCCAGCAGTTCCCCTGTGGGCTCACCCCTCCACTTT	CASSSPVGSPLHF
TRBV9	TRBJ1-5	few	.	TGTGCCAGCAGCCTCCTGATCATAATGCGGGGCAATCAGCCCCAGCATTTT	CASSLLIIMRGNQPQHF
TRBV6-1	TRBJ2-1	.	.	TGTGCCAGCAGGACAGATAAGAATTTAAGCTCCTACAATGAGCAGTTCTTC	CASRTDKNLSSYNEQFF
TRBV4-3	TRBJ2-1	few	.	TGCGCCAGCAGCCAACTTGGGGCGGGGCACCGGGACTGCAATGAGCAGTTCTTC	CASSQLGAGHRDCNEQFF
TRBV6-5	TRBJ1-2	.	.	TGTGCCAGCAGTTACCTGAGTCGGTCAGGATATGGCTACACCTTC	CASSYLSRSGYGYTF
TRBV6-1	TRBJ2-7	few	.	TGTGCCAGCAGTGAGGCAGAATACGAGCAGTACTTC	CASSEAEYEQYF
TRBV29-1	TRBJ2-5	.	TRBD2	TGCAGCGTTGCAAGGACTAGCGGGAGAGAGACCCAGTACTTC	CSVARTSGRETQYF